The 5 T cell receptor beta chains given below trace back to one sample, sequenced in a study of T cells after yellow fever vaccination. Using its own MiXCR run on the 5' RACE reads, TCRdb lists one record per CDR3 protein. The table has 250,000 to 300,000 distinct CDR3 sequences, around 10% seen once. Sequencing used CD4+ T cells sorted from PBMCs, obtained 5 days after the yellow fever booster vaccination. The receptors were sampled from a man between 18 and 29 years old who received the YFV17D yellow fever vaccine.

This clonotype was picked up many times. This CDR3 is CASSDSSGSDTQYF. DNA for the CDR3: TGTGCCAGCAGTGACTCGAGCGGGTCAGATACGCAGTATTTT. V is TRBV14 and J is TRBJ2-3; tentatively, D is TRBD2 (6 bases). The germline V gene encodes CDR1 SGHDN and CDR2 FVKESK. This CDR3 spans 14 amino acids. The V end was cut by 6 bases, the J end by 4 bases, with 14 bases between.

The V and J genes are TRBV6-1 and TRBJ2-1, with D unclear. V gave up 0 bases and J gave up 8 bases, with 8 bases separating them. There are 13 residues in the CDR3. Germline-derived CDR1 and CDR2 are MNHNS and SASEGT. Here the CDR3 reads CASSEALRDEQFF. The DNA of the CDR3 is TGTGCCAGCAGTGAAGCGCTTCGGGATGAGCAGTTCTTC.

This clonotype was counted ten times or more. This rearrangement joins TRBV7-3 to TRBJ2-3, with TRBD2 matching over 16 bases. The germline V gene has CDR1 SGHTA and CDR2 FQGTGA. V shed 4 bases, J shed 3 bases, and the junction held 4 bases outside the gene matches. This CDR3 spans 17 amino acids. Here the CDR3 reads CASSSGTSGGDTDTQYF. Written as DNA, the CDR3 is TGTGCCAGCAGCTCCGGGACTAGCGGGGGGGATACAGATACGCAGTATTTT.

This clonotype was picked up many times. This chain connects TRBV5-1 to TRBJ1-2; a weak D match, TRBD1 (6 bases). This CDR3 region has 15 residues. V was trimmed by 5 bases and J by 0 bases, leaving 14 bases between them. In germline, CDR1 is SGHRS, CDR2 YFSETQ. As DNA, the CDR3 is TGCGCCAGCAGGGTATTACAGGGCGCTAACTATGGCTACACCTTC. It encodes CASRVLQGANYGYTF. Full variable domain (rest looked up from reference TRBV5-1 and TRBJ1-2): KAGVTQTPRYLIKTRGQQVTLSCSPISGHRSVSWYQQTPGQGLQFLFEYFSETQRNKGNFPGRFSGRQFSNSRSEMNVSTLELGDSALYLCASRVLQGANYGYTFGSGTRLTVV.

V and J are TRBV3-1 and TRBJ2-2; no clear D gene. Germline V gene sequence: CDR1 LGHDT, CDR2 YNNKEL (reference sequence). This CDR3 has 14 residues. V shed 3 bases and J shed 6 bases, with 11 bases lying between them. The CDR3: CASSHEGSAGELFF. The CDR3 DNA follows: TGTGCCAGCAGCCACGAAGGGTCAGCCGGGGAGCTGTTTTTT.